This T cell receptor (beta chain) was obtained from a study of cytomegalovirus exposure and HLA in healthy donors. 60 Vbeta and 13 Jbeta primers were used in PCR. Profiled with immunoSEQ multiplex PCR; TCRdb holds only in-frame clones, not every one. The table shows about 140,000 clones, with 70% to 85% occurring only once. The CDR3 has 14 residues. Trimming removed 3 bases from V and 1 base from J, with 9 bases in between. The germline V gene has CDR1 LNHDA and CDR2 SQIVND (reference sequence). The chain carries TRBV19 and TRBJ1-1, with TRBD1 as a possible D gene (6 bases). The material sequenced was PBMCs. The clonotype originates from a man aged 35 to 55 in good health and CMV-seronegative. The CDR3 loop reads CASSIRGRNTEAFF. The CDR3 nucleotides are TGTGCCAGTAGTATCAGGGGAAGGAACACTGAAGCTTTCTTT.